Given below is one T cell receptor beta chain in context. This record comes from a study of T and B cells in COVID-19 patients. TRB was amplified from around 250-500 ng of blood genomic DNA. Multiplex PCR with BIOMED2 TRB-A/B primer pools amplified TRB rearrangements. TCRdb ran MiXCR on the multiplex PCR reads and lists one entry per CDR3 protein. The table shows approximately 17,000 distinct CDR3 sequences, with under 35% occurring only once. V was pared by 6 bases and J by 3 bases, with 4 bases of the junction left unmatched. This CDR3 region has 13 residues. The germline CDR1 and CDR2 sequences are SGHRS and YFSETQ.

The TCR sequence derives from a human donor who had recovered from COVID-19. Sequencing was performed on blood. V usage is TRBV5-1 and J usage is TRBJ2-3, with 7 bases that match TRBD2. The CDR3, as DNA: TGCGCCAGCACCCTGGGAGGGACAGATACGCAGTATTTT. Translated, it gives CASTLGGTDTQYF.